This T cell receptor beta chain was identified in a study of blood T cell repertoires in COVID-19. At the level of the study: T cells, B-cell-depleted T cells, or PBMCs supplied cDNA or gDNA.

Germline assignment: CDR1 SGHRS and CDR2 YFSETQ. The CDR3 is 15 residues long. With 2 bases clipped from V and 7 bases from J, the junction kept 10 bases outside the gene matches. The table came from immunoSEQ multiplex PCR; TCRdb's copy has only in-frame clones and leaves some out. The data hold around 300,000 clones, with approximately 89% observed a single time. The chain is built from TRBV5-1 and TRBJ1-2; 8 bases map to TRBD1. This receptor was obtained from a man aged 25-45 years who had recovered from COVID-19. Sequencing input: PBMCs or T cells enriched from blood (not recorded which). The CDR3 DNA follows: TGCGCCAGCAGCTTAACAGGACAGGGATATTTTGGCTACACCTTC. Translated, it gives CASSLTGQGYFGYTF.